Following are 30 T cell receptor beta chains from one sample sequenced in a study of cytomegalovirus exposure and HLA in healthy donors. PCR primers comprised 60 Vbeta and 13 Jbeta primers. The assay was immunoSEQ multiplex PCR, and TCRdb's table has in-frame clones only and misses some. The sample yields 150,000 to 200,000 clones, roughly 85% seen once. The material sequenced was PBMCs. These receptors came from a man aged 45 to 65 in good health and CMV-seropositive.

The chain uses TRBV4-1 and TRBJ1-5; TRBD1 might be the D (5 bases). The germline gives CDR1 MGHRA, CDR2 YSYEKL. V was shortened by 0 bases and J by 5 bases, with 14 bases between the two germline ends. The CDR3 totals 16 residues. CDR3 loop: CASSQDRGGGHQPQHF. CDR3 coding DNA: TGCGCCAGCAGCCAAGACCGTGGGGGAGGACATCAGCCCCAGCATTTT.

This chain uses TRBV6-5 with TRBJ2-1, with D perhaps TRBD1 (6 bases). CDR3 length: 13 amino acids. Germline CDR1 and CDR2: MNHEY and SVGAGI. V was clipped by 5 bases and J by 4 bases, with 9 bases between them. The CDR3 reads CASSNGQYNEQFF. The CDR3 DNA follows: TGTGCCAGCAGTAACGGACAGTACAATGAGCAGTTCTTC.

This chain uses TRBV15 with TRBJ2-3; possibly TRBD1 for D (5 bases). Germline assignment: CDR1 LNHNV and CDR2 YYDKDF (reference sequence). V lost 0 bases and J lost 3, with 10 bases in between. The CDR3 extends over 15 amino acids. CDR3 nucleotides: TGTGCCACCAGCAGAGATGAGTCAGGGACAGATACGCAGTATTTT. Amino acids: CATSRDESGTDTQYF.

For the CDR3, the DNA is TGTGCCAGCAGTTTATCGAGAACGAACACCGGGGAGCTGTTTTTT. It is translated as CASSLSRTNTGELFF. V and J are TRBV27 and TRBJ2-2; no definite D call. Trimming pared 0 bases from V and 0 bases from J, leaving 5 bases between. There are 15 residues in the CDR3. Germline V gene lookup returns CDR1 MNHEY and CDR2 SMNVEV (reference sequence).

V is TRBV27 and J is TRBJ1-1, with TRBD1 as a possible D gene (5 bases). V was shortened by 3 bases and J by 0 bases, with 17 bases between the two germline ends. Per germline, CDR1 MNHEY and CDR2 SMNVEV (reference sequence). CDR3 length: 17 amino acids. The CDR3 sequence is CASSFVSGMVMNTEAFF. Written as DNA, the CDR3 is TGTGCCAGCAGTTTTGTCTCAGGGATGGTAATGAACACTGAAGCTTTCTTT.

The CDR3 DNA reads TGTGCCAGCAGTGTGGACTGGACAGATACGCAGTATTTT. This codes for CASSVDWTDTQYF. The V call is TRBV2, the J call TRBJ2-3, with D tentatively TRBD2 (5 bases). The CDR3 consists of 13 residues. V lost 4 bases, J lost 3 bases, and 8 bases lay in between. Germline V lookup: CDR1 SNHLY, CDR2 FYNNEI.

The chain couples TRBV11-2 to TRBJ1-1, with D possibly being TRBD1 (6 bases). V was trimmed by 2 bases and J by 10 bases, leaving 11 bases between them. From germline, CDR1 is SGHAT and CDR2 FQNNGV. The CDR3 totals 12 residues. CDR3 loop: CASSLLQGRAFF. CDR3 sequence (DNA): TGTGCCAGCAGCTTATTACAGGGTCGAGCTTTCTTT.

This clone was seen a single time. CDR3 DNA: TGTGCCAGCAGTTTAGGACTAGCGGGGGGGAATGAGCAGTTCTTC. It yields the protein CASSLGLAGGNEQFF. This chain uses TRBV6-6 with TRBJ2-1; 15 bases agree with TRBD2. CDR3 size: 15 residues. J gave up 7 bases and V 4 bases, and 2 bases lay outside the gene matches. The V gene's germline CDR1 is MNHNY and CDR2 SVGAGI (reference sequence).

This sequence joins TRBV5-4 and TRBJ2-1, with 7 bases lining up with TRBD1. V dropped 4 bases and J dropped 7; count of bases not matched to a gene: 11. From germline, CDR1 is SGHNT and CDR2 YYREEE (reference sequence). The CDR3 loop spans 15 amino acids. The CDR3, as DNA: TGTGCCAGCAGCCACTGGACAGGCCAGGGGAATGAGCAGTTCTTC. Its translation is CASSHWTGQGNEQFF.

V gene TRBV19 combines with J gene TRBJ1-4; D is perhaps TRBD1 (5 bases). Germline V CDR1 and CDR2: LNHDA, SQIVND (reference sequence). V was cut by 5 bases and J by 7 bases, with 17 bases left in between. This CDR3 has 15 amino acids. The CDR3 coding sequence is TGTGCCAGTAGTCCTCGGGGGGGAGTTGGTGAAAAACTGTTTTTT. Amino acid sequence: CASSPRGGVGEKLFF.

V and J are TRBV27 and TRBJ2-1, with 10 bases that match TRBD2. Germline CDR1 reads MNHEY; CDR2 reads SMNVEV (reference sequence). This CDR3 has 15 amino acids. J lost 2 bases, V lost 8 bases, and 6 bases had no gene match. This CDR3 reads CASAPAGGTYNEQFF. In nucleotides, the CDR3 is TGTGCCAGCGCTCCAGCGGGGGGGACCTACAATGAGCAGTTCTTC.

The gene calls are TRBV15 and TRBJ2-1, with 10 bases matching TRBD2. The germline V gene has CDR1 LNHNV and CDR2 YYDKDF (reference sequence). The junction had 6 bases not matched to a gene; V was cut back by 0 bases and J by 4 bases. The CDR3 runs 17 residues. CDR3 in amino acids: CATSRDRLAGLYNEQFF. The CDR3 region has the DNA TGTGCCACCAGCAGAGATCGACTAGCGGGCCTGTACAATGAGCAGTTCTTC.

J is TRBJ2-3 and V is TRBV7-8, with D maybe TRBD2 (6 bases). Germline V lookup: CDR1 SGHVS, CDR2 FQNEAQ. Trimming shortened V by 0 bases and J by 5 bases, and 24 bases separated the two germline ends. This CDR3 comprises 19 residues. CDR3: CASSLAGLARGKKGDTQYF. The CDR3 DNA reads TGTGCCAGCAGCTTAGCGGGACTGGCTAGGGGAAAGAAAGGAGATACGCAGTATTTT. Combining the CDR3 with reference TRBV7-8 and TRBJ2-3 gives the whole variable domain GAGVSQSPRYKVAKRGQDVALRCDPISGHVSLFWYQQALGQGPEFLTYFQNEAQLDKSGLPSDRFFAERPEGSVSTLKIQRTQQEDSAVYLCASSLAGLARGKKGDTQYFGPGTRLTVL.

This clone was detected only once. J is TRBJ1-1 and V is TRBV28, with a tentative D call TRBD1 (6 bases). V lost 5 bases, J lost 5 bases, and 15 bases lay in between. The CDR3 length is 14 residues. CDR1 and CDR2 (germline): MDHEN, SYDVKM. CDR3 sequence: CASSPVQGRTEAFF. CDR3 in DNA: TGTGCCAGCAGTCCCGTACAGGGTCGGACTGAAGCTTTCTTT.

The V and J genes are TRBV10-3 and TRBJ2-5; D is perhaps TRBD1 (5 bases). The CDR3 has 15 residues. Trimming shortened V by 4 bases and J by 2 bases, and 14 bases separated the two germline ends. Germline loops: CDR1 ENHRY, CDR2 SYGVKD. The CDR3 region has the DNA TGTGCCATCAGTGGGGGCAGGCTAACTCAAGAGACCCAGTACTTC. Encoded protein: CAISGGRLTQETQYF.

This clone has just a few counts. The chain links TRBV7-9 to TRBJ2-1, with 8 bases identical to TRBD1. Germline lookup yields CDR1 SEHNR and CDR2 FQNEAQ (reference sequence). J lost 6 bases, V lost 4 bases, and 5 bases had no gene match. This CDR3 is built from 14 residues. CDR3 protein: CASSSGQGFNEQFF. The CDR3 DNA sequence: TGTGCCAGCAGCTCCGGACAGGGCTTCAATGAGCAGTTCTTC.

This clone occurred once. The CDR3, as DNA: TGCAGCGTTGTTTTAGATTCTGGAAACACCATATATTTT. This gives the protein CSVVLDSGNTIYF. The chain has TRBV29-1 and TRBJ1-3; D is undetermined. The CDR3 runs 13 residues. Germline CDR1 SQVTM, CDR2 ANQGSEA. Trimming removed 4 bases from V and 1 base from J, with 8 bases in between. The complete variable domain, with remaining parts taken from reference TRBV29-1 and TRBJ1-3, reads SAVISQKPSRDICQRGTSLTIQCQVDSQVTMMFWYRQQPGQSLTLIATANQGSEATYESGFVIDKFPISRPNLTFSTLTVSNMSPEDSSIYLCSVVLDSGNTIYFGEGSWLTVV.

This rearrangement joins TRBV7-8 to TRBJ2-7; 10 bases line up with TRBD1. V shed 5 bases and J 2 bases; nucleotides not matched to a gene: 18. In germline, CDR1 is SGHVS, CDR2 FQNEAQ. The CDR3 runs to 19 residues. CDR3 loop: CASSPSRFYAGQGTYEQYF. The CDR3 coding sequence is TGTGCCAGCAGCCCAAGTAGGTTTTATGCGGGACAGGGGACCTACGAGCAGTACTTC.

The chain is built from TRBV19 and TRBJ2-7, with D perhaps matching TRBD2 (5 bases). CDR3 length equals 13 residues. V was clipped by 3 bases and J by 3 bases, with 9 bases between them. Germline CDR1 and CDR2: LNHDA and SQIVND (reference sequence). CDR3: CASSIGTSYEQYF. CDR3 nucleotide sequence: TGTGCCAGTAGTATTGGAACTAGCTACGAGCAGTACTTC.

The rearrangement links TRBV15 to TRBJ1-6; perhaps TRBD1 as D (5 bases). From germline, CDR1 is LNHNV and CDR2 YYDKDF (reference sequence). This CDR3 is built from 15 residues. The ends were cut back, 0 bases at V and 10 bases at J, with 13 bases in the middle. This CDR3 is CATSRDWGARSPLHF. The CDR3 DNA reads TGTGCCACCAGCAGAGATTGGGGCGCGAGGTCACCCCTCCACTTT.

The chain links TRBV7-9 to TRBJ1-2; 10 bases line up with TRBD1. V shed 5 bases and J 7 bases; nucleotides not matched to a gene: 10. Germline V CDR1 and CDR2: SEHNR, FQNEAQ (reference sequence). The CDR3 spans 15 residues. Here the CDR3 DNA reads TGTGCCAGCAGCCTGTCGACAGGGGGCGCGGGTGGCTACACCTTC. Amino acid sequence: CASSLSTGGAGGYTF.

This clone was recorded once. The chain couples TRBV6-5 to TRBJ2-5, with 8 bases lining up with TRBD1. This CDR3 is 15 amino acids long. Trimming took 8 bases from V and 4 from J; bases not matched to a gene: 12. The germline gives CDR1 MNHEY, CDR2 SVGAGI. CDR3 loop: CASLPAGGGIETQYF. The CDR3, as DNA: TGTGCCAGCCTCCCGGCAGGGGGCGGAATAGAGACCCAGTACTTC.

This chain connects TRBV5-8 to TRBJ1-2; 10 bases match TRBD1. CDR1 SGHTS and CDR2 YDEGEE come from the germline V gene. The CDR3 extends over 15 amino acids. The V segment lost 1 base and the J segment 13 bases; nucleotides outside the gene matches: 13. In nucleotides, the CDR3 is TGTGCCAGCAGCTTGAGGATAGCGGGGACAGGGGATCCCACCTTC. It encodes CASSLRIAGTGDPTF.

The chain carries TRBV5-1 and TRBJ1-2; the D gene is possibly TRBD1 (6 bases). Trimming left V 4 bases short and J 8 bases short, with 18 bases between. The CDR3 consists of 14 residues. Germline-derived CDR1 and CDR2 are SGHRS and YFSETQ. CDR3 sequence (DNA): TGCGCCAGCAGCGCCGGCAGGGGTATGGGCGGCTACACCTTC. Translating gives CASSAGRGMGGYTF.

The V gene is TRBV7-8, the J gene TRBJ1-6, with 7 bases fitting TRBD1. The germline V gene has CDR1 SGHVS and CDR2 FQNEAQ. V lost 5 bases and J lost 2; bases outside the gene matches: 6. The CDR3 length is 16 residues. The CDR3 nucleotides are TGTGCCAGCAGCGACACCGGGACAGCCTATAATTCACCCCTCCACTTT. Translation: CASSDTGTAYNSPLHF.

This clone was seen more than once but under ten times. The CDR3 sequence is CAISESRLTVQPQHF. The CDR3 DNA reads as TGTGCCATCAGTGAGTCAAGACTAACGGTTCAGCCCCAGCATTTT. This sequence joins TRBV10-3 and TRBJ1-5; D remains ambiguous. Germline assignment: CDR1 ENHRY and CDR2 SYGVKD. V was clipped by 0 bases and J by 6 bases, with 12 bases between them. The CDR3 covers 15 residues.

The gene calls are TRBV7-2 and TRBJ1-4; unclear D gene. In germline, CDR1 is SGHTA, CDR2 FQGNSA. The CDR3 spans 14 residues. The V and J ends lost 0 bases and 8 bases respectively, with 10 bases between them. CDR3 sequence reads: CASSLAAGVEKLFF. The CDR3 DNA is TGTGCCAGCAGCTTAGCGGCAGGCGTCGAAAAACTGTTTTTT.

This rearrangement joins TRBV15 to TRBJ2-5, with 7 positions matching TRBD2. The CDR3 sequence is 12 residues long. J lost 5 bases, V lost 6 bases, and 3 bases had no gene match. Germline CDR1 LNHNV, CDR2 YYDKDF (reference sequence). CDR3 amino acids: CATRGEGETQYF. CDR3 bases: TGTGCCACCAGGGGGGAGGGGGAGACCCAGTACTTC.

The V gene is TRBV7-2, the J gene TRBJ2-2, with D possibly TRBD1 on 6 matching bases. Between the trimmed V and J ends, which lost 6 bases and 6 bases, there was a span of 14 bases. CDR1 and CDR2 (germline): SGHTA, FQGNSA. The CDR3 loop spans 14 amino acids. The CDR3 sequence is CASSTGSLAGELFF. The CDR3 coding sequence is TGTGCCAGCAGTACAGGGTCTTTAGCCGGGGAGCTGTTTTTT.

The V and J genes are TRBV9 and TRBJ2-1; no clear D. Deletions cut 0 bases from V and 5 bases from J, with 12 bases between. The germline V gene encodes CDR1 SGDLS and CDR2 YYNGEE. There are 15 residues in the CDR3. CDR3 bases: TGTGCCAGCAGCGTAGGACTCGGTCACGACAATGAGCAGTTCTTC. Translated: CASSVGLGHDNEQFF.